The T cell receptor delta chain under discussion was sequenced for a study of gammadelta T cells in human blood (dated by TCRdb to 2018 to 2020). Results the study describes overall, beyond this receptor: According to the study, polyclonal expansion of innate gamma-delta T cells right after birth appeared to be driven by microbial exposure.

This clone was found a few times. Its antigen has not been determined. Given a far larger clone just one base away, this is likely a sequencing read error. Other nucleotide sequences from this sample produce the same CDR3. The library was obtained by RT-PCR. The sequencer listed for this sample is Illumina MiSeq. Public reads were reanalyzed in TCRdb with CATT, and rows carrying the same DNA were merged afterwards. A total of about 290 delta-chain clones appear in this sample, approximately 40% of them only once. The ten largest clones capture around two fifths of the sample. Its CDR3 holds 18 amino acids, cysteine through phenylalanine. Only the CDR3 DNA is retained, 54 bases long and in frame from the first base. V has 0 bases trimmed and J has 1 base trimmed; junction bases matching no gene number 2. CDR1 and CDR2, looked up from the germline V gene, are GEAIGNYY and EKD.

This chain joins TRDV2 to TRDJ3, with 10 junctional bases fitting TRDD3. The sequencing input was Vgamma9Vdelta2 gamma-delta T cells from infant blood. The receptor was isolated from a human donor. DNA sequence: TGTGCCTGTGACACCGGGGGATACGCGTCCTGGGACACCCGACAGATGTTTTTC. The translation is CACDTGGYASWDTRQMFF.